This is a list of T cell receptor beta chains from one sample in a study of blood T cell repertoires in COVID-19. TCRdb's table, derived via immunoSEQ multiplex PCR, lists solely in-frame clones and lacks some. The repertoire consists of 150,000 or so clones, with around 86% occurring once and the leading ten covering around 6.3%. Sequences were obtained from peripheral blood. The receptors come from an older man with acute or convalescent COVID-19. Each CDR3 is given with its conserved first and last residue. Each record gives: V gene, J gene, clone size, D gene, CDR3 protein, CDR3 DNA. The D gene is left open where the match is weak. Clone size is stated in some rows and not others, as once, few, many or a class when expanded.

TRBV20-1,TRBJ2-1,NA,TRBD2,CSASPGLGGEQFF,TGCAGTGCAAGTCCGGGACTAGGGGGAGAGCAGTTCTTC
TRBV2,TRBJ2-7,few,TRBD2,CASSYLAGNHEQYF,TGTGCCAGCAGTTACCTAGCGGGAAACCACGAGCAGTACTTC
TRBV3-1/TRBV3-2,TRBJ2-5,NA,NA,CASSQWFKRGSQETQYF,TGTGCCAGCAGCCAATGGTTCAAAAGAGGGAGTCAAGAGACCCAGTACTTC
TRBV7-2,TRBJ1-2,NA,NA,CASSYSLANYGYTF,TGTGCCAGCAGCTACAGCTTAGCTAACTATGGCTACACCTTC
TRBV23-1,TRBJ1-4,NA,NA,CAPDSRNEKLFF,TGCGCCCCGGACAGCCGTAATGAAAAACTGTTTTTT
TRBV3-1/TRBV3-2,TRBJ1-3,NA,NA,CASSQVPGNTIYF,TGTGCCAGCAGCCAAGTTCCAGGAAACACCATATATTTT
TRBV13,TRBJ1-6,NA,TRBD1,CASSLGQVNSPLHF,TGTGCCAGCAGCCTAGGACAGGTTAATTCACCCCTCCACTTT
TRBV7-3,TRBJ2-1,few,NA,CASSGGGSNEQFF,TGTGCCAGCTCAGGAGGTGGCAGCAATGAGCAGTTCTTC
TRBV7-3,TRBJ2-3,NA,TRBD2,CASSSYSRPLAGGPDTQYF,TGTGCCAGCAGCTCTTATTCCCGACCACTAGCGGGAGGGCCCGATACGCAGTATTTT
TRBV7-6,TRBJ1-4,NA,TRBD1,CASSSGQTATNEKLFF,TGTGCCAGCAGCTCGGGACAGACTGCAACTAATGAAAAACTGTTTTTT
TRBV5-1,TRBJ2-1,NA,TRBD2,CASSPTSGGSSYNEQFF,TGCGCCAGCAGCCCGACTAGCGGGGGTAGCTCCTACAATGAGCAGTTCTTC
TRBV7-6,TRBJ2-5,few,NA,CASTTQGQAGTQYF,TGTGCCAGCACCACCCAGGGGCAGGCAGGGACCCAGTACTTC
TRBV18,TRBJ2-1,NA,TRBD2,CASSPATSGNNEQFF,TGTGCCAGCTCCCCCGCGACTAGCGGGAATAATGAGCAGTTCTTC
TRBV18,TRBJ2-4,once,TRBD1,CASSPLGQTESKNIQYF,TGTGCCAGCTCACCACTGGGACAGACTGAATCCAAAAACATTCAGTACTTC
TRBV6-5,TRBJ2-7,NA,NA,CASSYSRGAVYEQYF,TGTGCCAGCAGTTACTCTCGGGGGGCGGTCTACGAGCAGTACTTC
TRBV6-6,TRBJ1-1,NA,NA,CASSSRKQGGTTEAFF,TGTGCCAGCAGTTCCCGGAAACAGGGAGGGACAACTGAAGCTTTCTTT
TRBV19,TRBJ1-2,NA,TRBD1,CASTPRTGIIYGYTF,TGTGCCAGTACCCCGAGGACAGGGATTATCTATGGCTACACCTTC
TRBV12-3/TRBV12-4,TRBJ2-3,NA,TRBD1,CASSPRGDTQYF,TGTGCCAGCAGCCCCAGGGGGGATACGCAGTATTTT
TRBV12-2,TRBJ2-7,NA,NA,CAEGDRTGGLSYEQYF,TGTGCCGAGGGGGATAGGACAGGGGGCCTGTCCTACGAGCAGTACTTC
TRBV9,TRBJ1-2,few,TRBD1,CASSVGQGNEYGYTF,TGTGCCAGCAGCGTCGGACAGGGTAATGAGTATGGCTACACCTTC
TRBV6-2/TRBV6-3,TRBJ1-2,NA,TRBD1,CASSWTGEYYGYTF,TGTGCCAGCAGTTGGACAGGGGAGTACTATGGCTACACCTTC
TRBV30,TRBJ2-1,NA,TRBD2,CAWSSSSGGMFF,TGTGCCTGGAGTTCGTCTAGCGGGGGGATGTTCTTC
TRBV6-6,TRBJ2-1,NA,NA,CASSPPEGEQFF,TGTGCCAGCAGTCCCCCCGAGGGTGAGCAGTTCTTC
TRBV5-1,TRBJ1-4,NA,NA,CASSLDGAERGEKLFF,TGCGCCAGCAGCTTGGATGGGGCCGAGCGAGGTGAAAAACTGTTTTTT
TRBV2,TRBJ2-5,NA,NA,CASSDRGLGETQYF,TGTGCCAGCAGTGATAGGGGACTCGGAGAGACCCAGTACTTC
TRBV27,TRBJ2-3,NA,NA,CASSLLGSTDTQYF,TGTGCCAGCAGTTTGCTAGGCAGCACAGATACGCAGTATTTT
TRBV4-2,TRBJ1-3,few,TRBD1,CASSQVRPGGYSGNTIYF,TGTGCCAGCAGCCAAGTTCGGCCAGGGGGTTACTCTGGAAACACCATATATTTT
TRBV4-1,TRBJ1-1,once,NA,CASSQAYLGNTEAFF,TGCGCCAGCAGCCAAGCATATCTCGGGAACACTGAAGCTTTCTTT
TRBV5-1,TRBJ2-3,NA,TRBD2,CASSSGTLAGGTDTQYF,TGCGCCAGCAGCTCTGGCACCCTAGCGGGAGGCACAGATACGCAGTATTTT
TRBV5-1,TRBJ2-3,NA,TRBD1,CASSALTGASTDTQYF,TGCGCCAGCAGCGCCCTGACAGGGGCTAGCACAGATACGCAGTATTTT
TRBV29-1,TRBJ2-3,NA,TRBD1,CSGGTVTDTQYF,TGCAGCGGGGGGACAGTCACAGATACGCAGTATTTT
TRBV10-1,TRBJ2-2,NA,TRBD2,CASSESGGEGTGELFF,TGCGCCAGCAGTGAGTCTGGGGGGGAGGGCACCGGGGAGCTGTTTTTT
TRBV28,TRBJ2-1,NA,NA,CASSLTSSLRDEQFF,TGTGCCAGCAGTTTAACTTCCTCCCTCCGCGATGAGCAGTTCTTC
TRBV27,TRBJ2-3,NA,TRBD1,CASSQTLDRRTSTDTQYF,TGTGCCAGCAGTCAGACCTTGGACAGGAGGACTAGCACAGATACGCAGTATTTT
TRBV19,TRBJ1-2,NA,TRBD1,CASKRGQVNGYTF,TGTGCCAGTAAGCGGGGACAGGTCAATGGCTACACCTTC
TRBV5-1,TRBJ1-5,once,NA,CASSLDSSNQPQHF,TGCGCCAGCAGCCTCGACAGTAGCAATCAGCCCCAGCATTTT
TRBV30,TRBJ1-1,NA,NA,CAWSGGLTDSNAEAFF,TGTGCCTGGAGCGGTGGCCTAACGGACAGTAATGCTGAAGCTTTCTTT
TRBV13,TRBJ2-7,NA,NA,CASSQGTGAGTYEQYF,TGTGCCAGCAGCCAAGGAACAGGAGCCGGTACCTACGAGCAGTACTTC
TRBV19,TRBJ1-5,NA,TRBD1,CAREGDRGRGRSNQPQHF,TGTGCCAGGGAAGGGGACAGGGGGCGCGGAAGGAGCAATCAGCCCCAGCATTTT
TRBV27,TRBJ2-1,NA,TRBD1,CASSRAGTGPNEQFF,TGTGCCAGCAGTCGGGCCGGGACAGGGCCCAATGAGCAGTTCTTC
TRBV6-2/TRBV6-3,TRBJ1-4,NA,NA,CASSYSGEWEKLFF,TGTGCCAGCAGTTACTCCGGGGAGTGGGAAAAACTGTTTTTT
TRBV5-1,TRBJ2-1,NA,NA,CASSLGSGVSYNEQFF,TGCGCCAGCAGCTTGGGGTCGGGGGTCTCCTACAATGAGCAGTTCTTC
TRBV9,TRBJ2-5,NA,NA,CASSVSGQRGQETQYF,TGTGCCAGCAGCGTCTCCGGGCAAAGGGGGCAAGAGACCCAGTACTTC
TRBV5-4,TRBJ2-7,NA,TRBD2,CASTLAGGTYEQYF,TGTGCCAGCACCCTAGCGGGGGGTACCTACGAGCAGTACTTC
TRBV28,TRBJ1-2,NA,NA,CASSRGFNYGYTF,TGTGCCAGCTCTCGCGGATTTAACTATGGCTACACCTTC
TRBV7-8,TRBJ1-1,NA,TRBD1,CASSRGTGSMGTEAFF,TGTGCCAGCAGTAGGGGGACAGGGTCGATGGGGACTGAAGCTTTCTTT
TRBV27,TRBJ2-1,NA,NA,CASSFGGINEQFF,TGTGCCAGCAGTTTTGGAGGGATCAATGAGCAGTTCTTC
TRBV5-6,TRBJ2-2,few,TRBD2,CASSLTAASGVFRTGELFF,TGTGCCAGCAGCTTGACCGCGGCTAGCGGGGTTTTCAGGACCGGGGAGCTGTTTTTT
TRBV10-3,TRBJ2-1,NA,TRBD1,CAISARQGRPNEQFF,TGTGCCATCAGCGCAAGACAGGGAAGGCCCAATGAGCAGTTCTTC
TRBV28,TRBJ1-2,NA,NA,CASWRDGYTF,TGTGCCAGCTGGCGGGATGGCTACACCTTC
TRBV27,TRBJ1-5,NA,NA,CASSKGLRQPQHF,TGTGCCAGCAGTAAGGGGTTACGACAGCCCCAGCATTTT
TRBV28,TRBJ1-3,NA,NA,CASSFQRVGGTIYF,TGTGCCAGCAGTTTTCAGAGGGTAGGGGGCACCATATATTTT
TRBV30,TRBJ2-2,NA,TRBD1,CAWSVRGQGAGELFF,TGTGCCTGGAGTGTACGGGGACAGGGAGCCGGGGAGCTGTTTTTT